This TCR beta chain is drawn from a study of cytomegalovirus exposure and HLA in healthy donors. Study-level information: Among the roughly 370 genotyped donors, 81% were placed in the Caucasian-associated ancestry cluster.

Findings of the study overall: The classifier was said to identify cytomegalovirus status with high specificity and sensitivity. Reportedly, fewer N-insertions than the approximately 600-donor mean appeared in an Asian-associated ancestry cluster in a later analysis. The analysis excluded some indistinguishable V segments, including TRBV6-2 and TRBV6-3.

V lost 4 bases, J lost 6 bases, and 10 bases stayed unmatched. CDR1 and CDR2 from the germline V gene are SGHRS and YFSETQ. CDR3 length: 17 amino acids. To note about this clone: As yet, its antigen is unknown.

With 60 Vbeta and 13 Jbeta primers, the PCR was carried out. Produced via immunoSEQ multiplex PCR; TCRdb's table is partial and in-frame only. The sample has around 190,000 clones, around four fifths seen once. The V call is TRBV5-1, the J call TRBJ2-1; 13 positions match TRBD2. What was sequenced was PBMCs. The clonotype originates from a man in his forties in good health and CMV-seropositive. CDR3 coding DNA: TGCGCCAGCAGCCCGTCACAAAGGACTAGCGGGAGCAATGAGCAGTTCTTC. It specifies CASSPSQRTSGSNEQFF.